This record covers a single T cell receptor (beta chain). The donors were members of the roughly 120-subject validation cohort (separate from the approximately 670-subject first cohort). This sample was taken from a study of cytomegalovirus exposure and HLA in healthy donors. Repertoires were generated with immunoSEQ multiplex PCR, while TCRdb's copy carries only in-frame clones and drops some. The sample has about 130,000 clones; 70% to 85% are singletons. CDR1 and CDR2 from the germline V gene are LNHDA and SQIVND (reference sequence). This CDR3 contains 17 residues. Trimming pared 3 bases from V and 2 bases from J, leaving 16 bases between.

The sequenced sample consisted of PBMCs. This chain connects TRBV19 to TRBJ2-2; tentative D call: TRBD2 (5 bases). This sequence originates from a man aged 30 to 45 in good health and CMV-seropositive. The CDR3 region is CASSIITGRGNTGELFF. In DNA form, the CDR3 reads TGTGCCAGTAGTATTATTACTGGGAGAGGCAACACCGGGGAGCTGTTTTTT. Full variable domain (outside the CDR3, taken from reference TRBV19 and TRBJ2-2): DGGITQSPKYLFRKEGQNVTLSCEQNLNHDAMYWYRQDPGQGLRLIYYSQIVNDFQKGDIAEGYSVSREKKESFPLTVTSAQKNPTAFYLCASSIITGRGNTGELFFGEGSRLTVL.